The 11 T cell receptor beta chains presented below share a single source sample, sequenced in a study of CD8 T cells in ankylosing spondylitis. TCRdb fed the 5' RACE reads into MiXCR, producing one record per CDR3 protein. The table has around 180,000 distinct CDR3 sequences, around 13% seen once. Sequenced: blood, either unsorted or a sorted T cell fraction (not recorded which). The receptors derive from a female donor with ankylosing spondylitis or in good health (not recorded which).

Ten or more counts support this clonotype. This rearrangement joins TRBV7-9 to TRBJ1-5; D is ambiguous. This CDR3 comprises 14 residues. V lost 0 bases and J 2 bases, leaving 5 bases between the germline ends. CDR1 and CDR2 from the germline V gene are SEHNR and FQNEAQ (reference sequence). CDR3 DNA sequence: TGTGCCAGCAGCTTAGCGATCGGCAATCAGCCCCAGCATTTT. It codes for CASSLAIGNQPQHF.

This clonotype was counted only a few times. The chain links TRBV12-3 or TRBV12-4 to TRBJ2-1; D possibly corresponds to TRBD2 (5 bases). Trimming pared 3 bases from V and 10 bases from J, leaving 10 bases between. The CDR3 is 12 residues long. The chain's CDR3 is CASSFQRTEQFF. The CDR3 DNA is TGTGCCAGCAGTTTCCAGCGGACCGAGCAGTTCTTC.

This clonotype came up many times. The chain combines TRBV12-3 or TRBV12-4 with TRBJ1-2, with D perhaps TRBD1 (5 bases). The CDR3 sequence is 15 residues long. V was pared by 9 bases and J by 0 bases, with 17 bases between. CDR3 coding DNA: TGTGCCAGTCGGAGCTCGGGGGTCGCTAACTATGGCTACACCTTC. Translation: CASRSSGVANYGYTF.

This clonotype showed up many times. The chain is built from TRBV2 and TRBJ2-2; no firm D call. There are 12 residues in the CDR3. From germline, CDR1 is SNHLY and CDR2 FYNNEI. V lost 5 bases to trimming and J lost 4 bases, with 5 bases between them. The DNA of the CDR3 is TGTGCCAGCAGTTCGACCACCGGGGAGCTGTTTTTT. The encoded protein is CASSSTTGELFF.

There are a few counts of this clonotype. This CDR3 reads CASSLLLGNTIYF. DNA of the CDR3: TGTGCCAGCAGTCTCCTGCTAGGAAACACCATATATTTT. The rearrangement joins TRBV7-8 to TRBJ1-3; D is ambiguous. Germline CDR1 and CDR2: SGHVS and FQNEAQ. V was trimmed by 6 bases and J by 4 bases, leaving 10 bases between them. This CDR3 has 13 amino acids.

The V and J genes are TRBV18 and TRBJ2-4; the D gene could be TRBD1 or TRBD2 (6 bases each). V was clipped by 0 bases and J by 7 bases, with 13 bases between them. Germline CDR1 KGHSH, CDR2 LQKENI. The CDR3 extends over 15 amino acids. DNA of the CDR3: TGTGCCAGCTCACCACCCTCGAGGGGGGAGAACATTCAGTACTTC. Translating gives CASSPPSRGENIQYF.

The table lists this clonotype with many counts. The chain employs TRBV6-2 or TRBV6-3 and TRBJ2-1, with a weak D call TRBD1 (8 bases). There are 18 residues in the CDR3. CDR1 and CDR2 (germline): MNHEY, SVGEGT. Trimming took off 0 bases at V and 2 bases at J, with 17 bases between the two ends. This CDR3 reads CASSYSAGQATPYNEQFF. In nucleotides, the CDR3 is TGTGCCAGCAGTTACTCAGCGGGACAGGCAACCCCCTACAATGAGCAGTTCTTC.

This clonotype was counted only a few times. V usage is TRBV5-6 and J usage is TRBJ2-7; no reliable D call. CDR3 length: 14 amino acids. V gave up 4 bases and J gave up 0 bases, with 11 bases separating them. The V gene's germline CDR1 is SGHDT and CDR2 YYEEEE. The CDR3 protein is CASSRTWSSYEQYF. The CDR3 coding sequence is TGTGCCAGCAGCCGTACATGGAGCTCCTACGAGCAGTACTTC.

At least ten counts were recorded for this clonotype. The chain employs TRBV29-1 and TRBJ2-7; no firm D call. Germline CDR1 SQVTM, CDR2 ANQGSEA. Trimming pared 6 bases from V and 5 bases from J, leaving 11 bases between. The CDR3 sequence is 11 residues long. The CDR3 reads CSVSDRDEQYF. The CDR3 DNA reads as TGCAGCGTCTCAGATAGGGACGAGCAGTACTTC.

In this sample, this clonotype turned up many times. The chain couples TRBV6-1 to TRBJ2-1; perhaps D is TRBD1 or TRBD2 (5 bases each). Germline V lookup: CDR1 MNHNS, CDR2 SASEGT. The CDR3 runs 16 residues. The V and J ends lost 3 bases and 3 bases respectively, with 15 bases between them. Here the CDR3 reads CASSDPDTDYYNEQFF. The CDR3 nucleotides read TGTGCCAGCAGTGACCCGGACACCGACTACTACAATGAGCAGTTCTTC.

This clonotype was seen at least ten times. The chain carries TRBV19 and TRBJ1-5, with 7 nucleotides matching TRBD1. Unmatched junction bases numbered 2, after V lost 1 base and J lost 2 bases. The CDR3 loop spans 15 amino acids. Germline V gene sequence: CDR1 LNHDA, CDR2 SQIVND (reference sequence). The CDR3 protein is CASSIAQGRNQPQHF. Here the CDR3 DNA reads TGTGCCAGTAGTATAGCACAGGGGCGCAATCAGCCCCAGCATTTT.